This TCR beta chain emerged from a study of vaccination and CD4 T cells after COVID-19. The CDR3 contains 15 residues. V lost 0 bases, J lost 4 bases, and 7 bases stayed unmatched. Germline assignment: CDR1 DFQATT and CDR2 SNEGSKA (reference sequence). Treatment meaning: approximately 9-day PBMC culture with coronavirus spike peptide pools or control peptides (ViraFEST assay). Sequencing of the DNA from cultured CD4+ T cells was carried out with the Oncomine TCR Beta short-read assay. Genomic DNA extraction was carried out from cultured CD4+ T cells. TCRdb reprocessed the PCR reads via MiXCR and lists one record per CDR3 protein. This sample has under 25,000 distinct CDR3 sequences, with over 45% found just once. Of note for this clonotype: What it binds is unknown.

This clonotype was sampled from a human donor with COVID-19. The chain couples TRBV20-1 to TRBJ1-1; 8 bases match TRBD1. What was sequenced was cultured CD4+ T cells from blood. CDR3 amino acids: CSARELQGGGTEAFF. Written as DNA, the CDR3 is TGCAGTGCTAGAGAATTACAGGGGGGCGGCACTGAAGCTTTCTTT.